Listed here are 10 T cell receptor beta chains from one sample, sequenced in a study of STAT3 mutations in large granular lymphocyte leukemia. Measured with immunoSEQ multiplex PCR; TCRdb has only the in-frame clones, and not every one. The sample consists of over 30,000 clones, around nine tenths of them appearing once. Findings of the study overall: In T-cell large granular lymphocyte leukemia, about half of patients showed multiple immunodominant subclonotypes.

These receptors have no known antigen. The sequencing input was PBMCs. The receptors were gathered from a human donor with T large granular lymphocyte leukemia. Some clones in this sample may be carry-over from other donors' samples.

The rearrangement links TRBV18 to TRBJ1-1, with 8 bases lining up with TRBD1. Losses at the gene ends were 4 bases for V and 0 bases for J; bases not matched to a gene: 4. This CDR3 is built from 15 residues. The germline CDR1 and CDR2 sequences are KGHSH and LQKENI. The CDR3 is CASSQPTGVNTEAFF. The CDR3 region has the DNA TGTGCCAGCTCACAGCCGACAGGGGTGAACACTGAAGCTTTCTTT.

In DNA, the CDR3 is TGTGCCAGCAGCCCGGGGGGAAGTGATCAGCCCCAGCATTTT. Translation gives CASSPGGSDQPQHF. The chain uses TRBV7-8 and TRBJ1-5, with D possibly matching TRBD1 (5 bases). The germline CDR1 and CDR2 sequences are SGHVS and FQNEAQ. This CDR3 comprises 14 residues. Trimming took off 5 bases at V and 5 bases at J, with 13 bases between the two ends.

This sequence joins TRBV4-1 and TRBJ2-4, with no clear D. The germline V gene encodes CDR1 MGHRA and CDR2 YSYEKL. V was pared by 0 bases and J by 5 bases, with 23 bases between. The CDR3 loop spans 19 amino acids. The CDR3 reads CASSQERSSLPSSENIQYF. The DNA for the CDR3 is TGCGCCAGCAGCCAAGAAAGATCCAGTCTCCCATCTTCAGAAAACATTCAGTACTTC.

The rearrangement joins TRBV6-5 to TRBJ1-3; tentative D call: TRBD1 (5 bases). Looked up from germline, CDR1 is MNHEY and CDR2 is SVGAGI. The CDR3 covers 15 residues. Trimming removed 0 bases from V and 0 bases from J, with 6 bases in between. The CDR3: CASSYSTASGNTIYF. Written as DNA, the CDR3 is TGTGCCAGCAGTTACTCGACAGCCTCTGGAAACACCATATATTTT.

The chain recombines TRBV18 with TRBJ2-1; D is undetermined. The CDR3 consists of 16 residues. Trimming took off 0 bases at V and 0 bases at J, with 9 bases between the two ends. CDR1 and CDR2 from the germline V gene are KGHSH and LQKENI. The CDR3 protein is CASSPPAGLSYNEQFF. CDR3 DNA: TGTGCCAGCTCACCACCCGCCGGGCTCTCCTACAATGAGCAGTTCTTC.

The V gene is TRBV21-1, the J gene TRBJ2-7; TRBD2, as called in the table, went unchecked against the DNA. TRBV21-1 is a documented pseudogene. The CDR3 consists of 15 residues. In nucleotides, the CDR3 is TGTGCCAGCAAGAGGAGTAGCGGGGGGGCGTACGAGCAGTACGTC. Its protein is CASKRSSGGAYEQYV.

This chain connects TRBV27 to TRBJ1-6, with a possible D match to TRBD1 (6 bases). The CDR3 has 15 residues. Germline V lookup: CDR1 MNHEY, CDR2 SMNVEV (reference sequence). The germline V and J ends were trimmed by 2 bases and 10 bases, with 15 bases remaining between them. CDR3 residues: CASSLKGGSGSPLHF. CDR3 DNA: TGTGCCAGCAGTTTAAAGGGGGGATCGGGGTCACCCCTCCACTTT.

The V gene is TRBV18, the J gene TRBJ2-7; weak D call: TRBD2 (6 bases). V was pared by 6 bases and J by 7 bases, with 13 bases between. Germline loops: CDR1 KGHSH, CDR2 LQKENI. The CDR3 contains 12 residues. The CDR3 spells CASSLIGREQYV. CDR3 in DNA: TGTGCCAGCTCTTTAATAGGGAGGGAGCAGTACGTC.

The rearrangement joins TRBV5-1 to TRBJ2-7, with D possibly TRBD1 on 7 matching bases. V was clipped by 6 bases and J by 1 base, with 11 bases between them. The CDR3 consists of 13 residues. Germline V gene sequence: CDR1 SGHRS, CDR2 YFSETQ. The CDR3 DNA follows: TGCGCCAGCACCAGGGGGGCTTCCTACGAGCAGTACTTC. Amino acid sequence: CASTRGASYEQYF.

The V call is TRBV23-1, the J call TRBJ1-1; a possible D gene is TRBD1 (6 bases). TRBV23-1 is classed as an ORF, of uncertain function. V was clipped by 8 bases and J by 1 base, with 11 bases between them. CDR3 length equals 13 residues. The chain's CDR3 is CASYREPNTEAFF. The CDR3 bases are TGCGCCAGCTACAGGGAACCGAACACTGAAGCTTTCTTT.